This section outlines one T cell receptor beta chain sequence together with its context. The data originate from a study of blood T cell repertoires in COVID-19. The CDR3 loop spans 13 amino acids. CDR1 is SQVTM and CDR2 is ANQGSEA in the germline V gene. The ends lost 5 bases at V and 6 bases at J; junction bases unmatched: 7. Clones were read by immunoSEQ multiplex PCR, and TCRdb kept only the in-frame ones, dropping some. The sample includes 250,000 to 300,000 clones, over 75% of them seen just once. Sequencing used peripheral blood. V is TRBV29-1 and J is TRBJ1-2, with 9 bases identical to TRBD1. This TCR was recovered from a woman in her seventies with COVID-19, enrolled during active disease. For the CDR3, the DNA is TGCAGCGTTAAGGGACAGGGTGGGGATGGCTACACCTTC. Its translation is CSVKGQGGDGYTF.